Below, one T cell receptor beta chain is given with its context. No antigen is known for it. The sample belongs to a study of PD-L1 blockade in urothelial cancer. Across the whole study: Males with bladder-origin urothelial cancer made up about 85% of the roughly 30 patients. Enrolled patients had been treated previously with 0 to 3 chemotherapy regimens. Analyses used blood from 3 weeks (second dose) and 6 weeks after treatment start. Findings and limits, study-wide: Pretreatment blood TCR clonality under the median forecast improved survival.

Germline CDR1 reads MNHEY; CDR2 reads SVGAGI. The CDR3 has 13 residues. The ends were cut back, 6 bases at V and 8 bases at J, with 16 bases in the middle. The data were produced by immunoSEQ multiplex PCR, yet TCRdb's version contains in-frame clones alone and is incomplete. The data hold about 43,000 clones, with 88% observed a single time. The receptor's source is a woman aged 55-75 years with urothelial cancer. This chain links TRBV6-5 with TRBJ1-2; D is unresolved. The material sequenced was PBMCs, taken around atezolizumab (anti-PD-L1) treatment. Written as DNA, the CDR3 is TGTGCCAGCAGCCGGACTAGATATGTGGGCTACACCTTC. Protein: CASSRTRYVGYTF.